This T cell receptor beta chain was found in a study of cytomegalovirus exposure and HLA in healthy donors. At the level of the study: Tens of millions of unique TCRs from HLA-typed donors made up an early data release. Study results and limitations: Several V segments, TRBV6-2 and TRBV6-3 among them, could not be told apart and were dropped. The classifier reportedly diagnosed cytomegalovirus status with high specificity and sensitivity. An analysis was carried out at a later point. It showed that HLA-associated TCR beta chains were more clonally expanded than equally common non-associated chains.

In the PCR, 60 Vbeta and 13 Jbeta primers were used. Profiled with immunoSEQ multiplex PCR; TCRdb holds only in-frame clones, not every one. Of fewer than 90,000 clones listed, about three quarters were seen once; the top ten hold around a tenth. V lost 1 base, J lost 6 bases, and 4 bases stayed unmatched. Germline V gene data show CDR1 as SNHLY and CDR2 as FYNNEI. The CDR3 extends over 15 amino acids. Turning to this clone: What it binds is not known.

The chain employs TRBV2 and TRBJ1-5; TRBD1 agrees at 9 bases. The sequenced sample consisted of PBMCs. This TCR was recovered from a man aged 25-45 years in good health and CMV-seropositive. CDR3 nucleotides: TGTGCCAGCAGTGAAGAAACAGGGGGCGGTCAGCCCCAGCATTTT. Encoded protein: CASSEETGGGQPQHF.